This is a list of T cell receptor beta chains from one sample in a study of Ad26.COV2.S vaccination and SARS-CoV-2 variants. TCRdb's table, derived via immunoSEQ multiplex PCR, lists solely in-frame clones and lacks some. The sample carries roughly 350,000 clones, about 89% recorded once. The sequences come from peripheral blood, collected in a trial of Ad26.COV2.S vaccine versus placebo. The receptors shown here come from a person aged 18-60 years who received the Ad26.COV2.S COVID-19 vaccine or a placebo. Both conserved end residues are part of each CDR3.

>TRBJ1-2|TRBV4-2
CASSQDLGFNGYTF
>TRBJ2-2|TRBV7-9
CASSLRDRGNTGELFF
>TRBJ1-5|TRBV6-6
CASSLGSNQPQHF
>TRBJ2-3|TRBV15
CATSRGSTDTQYF
>TRBJ2-7|TRBV5-1
CASSIPTSGNYEQYF
>TRBJ1-1|TRBV6-5
CASSYTRDTEAFF
>TRBJ1-3|TRBV7-2
CASRALSFGNTIYF
>TRBJ2-3|TRBV5-1
CASSPGQEGDTQYF
>TRBJ2-2|TRBV5-1
CASSFGHNTGELFF
>TRBJ1-5|TRBV6-2/TRBV6-3
CASSYAGNQPQHF
>TRBJ2-7|TRBV5-5
CASSLVDEQYF
>TRBJ2-5|TRBV4-2
CASSQVPAGEAETQYF
>TRBJ1-2|TRBV18
CASSPRAGNYGYTF
>TRBJ1-5|TRBV5-6
CASSYDRGSGNQPQHF
>TRBJ1-1|TRBV7-9
CASSSAGGDTEAFF
>TRBJ2-3|TRBV2
CASSKREETDTQYF
>TRBJ2-2|TRBV2
CASSDDTVANTGELFF
>TRBJ1-2|TRBV18
CASSPRQGPNYGYTF
>TRBJ1-1|TRBV6-2/TRBV6-3
CASSYSEDRGYTEAFF
>TRBJ2-7|TRBV28
CASTPTIDVYEQYF
>TRBJ1-2|TRBV5-4
CASSPPDLDYGYTF
>TRBJ2-3|TRBV29-1
CSVENRQGSTDTQYF
>TRBJ1-2|TRBV7-9
CASSRGLAYGYTF
>TRBJ1-5|TRBV19
CASSTVGSPYSNQPQHF
>TRBJ2-1|TRBV7-8
CASSLGLAGGAEQFF
>TRBJ1-1|TRBV4-3
CASSQGQGNTEAFF
>TRBJ2-7|TRBV19
CASSNAGYDEQYF
>TRBJ2-5|TRBV15
CATSRDYPGGPETQYF